Each of the 10 T cell receptor beta chains below was sequenced from the same sample in a study of beta chain features in type 1 diabetes (dated by TCRdb to between 2018 and 2020). Summary of the overall study and its limitations: Type 1 diabetes patients showed a moderate but significant shortening of TCRB CDR3 length in all four CD4+ subsets.

The library came from the immunoSEQ multiplex PCR assay. The High Capacity cDNA Reverse Transcription Kit was used to reverse transcribe all of the isolated RNA, meaning that expressed TCRB transcripts were what got sequenced. The immuneACCESS repertoire file appears here via TCRdb, limited to in-frame rearrangements. These files lack a portion of the clones; in checked studies, under half of the deficit traces to unresolved V genes, and the cause of the others is not known. The sample profile shows 550,000 to 850,000 clones; 13% of them were found once. The ten largest clones add up to approximately 0.021% of the sample. These receptors' targets are unknown. The sequenced sample was naive CD4+ T cells from blood. This specimen's cell subset or site label, interpreted: true naive CD4+ T cells. All receptors derive from a man between 18 and 29 years old with type 1 diabetes.

Details on this clone: Other DNA sequences in this specimen translate into the identical CDR3. The chain combines TRBV30 with TRBJ2-3; D remains ambiguous. Trimming took off 0 bases at V and 4 bases at J, with 5 bases between the two ends. The CDR3 length is 12 residues. Per germline, CDR1 GTSNPN and CDR2 SVGIG (reference sequence). CDR3 bases: TGTGCCTGGAGTGTGGGGTCAGATACGCAGTATTTT. It translates to CAWSVGSDTQYF.

The chain has TRBV19 and TRBJ2-7; possibly TRBD1 for D (5 bases). CDR3 length equals 12 residues. The V and J ends lost 3 bases and 5 bases respectively, with 8 bases between them. Germline V lookup: CDR1 LNHDA, CDR2 SQIVND (reference sequence). This chain's CDR3 is CASSIPGNEQYF. The CDR3 region has the DNA TGTGCCAGTAGTATCCCAGGGAACGAGCAGTACTTC. Full variable domain (remainder filled in from reference TRBV19 and TRBJ2-7): DGGITQSPKYLFRKEGQNVTLSCEQNLNHDAMYWYRQDPGQGLRLIYYSQIVNDFQKGDIAEGYSVSREKKESFPLTVTSAQKNPTAFYLCASSIPGNEQYFGPGTRLTVT.

The rearrangement links TRBV9 to TRBJ1-4; no firm D call. The CDR3 extends over 13 amino acids. Germline-derived CDR1 and CDR2 are SGDLS and YYNGEE. The ends were cut back, 0 bases at V and 0 bases at J, with 0 bases in the middle. In nucleotides, the CDR3 is TGTGCCAGCAGCGTAGCAACTAATGAAAAACTGTTTTTT. Translation gives CASSVATNEKLFF.

There are a few counts of this clone. The genes are TRBV13 and TRBJ2-3, with 7 positions matching TRBD1. This CDR3 has 15 amino acids. Looked up from germline, CDR1 is PRHDT and CDR2 is FYEKMQ (reference sequence). The junction had 8 bases not matched to a gene; V was cut back by 6 bases and J by 2 bases. As DNA, the CDR3 is TGTGCCAGCAGATTCCGGGACAGAGACACAGATACGCAGTATTTT. This encodes CASRFRDRDTDTQYF.

The chain uses TRBV5-6 and TRBJ2-2; D possibly corresponds to TRBD2 (6 bases). The length of the CDR3 is 16 residues. V was clipped by 4 bases and J by 6 bases, with 19 bases between them. Germline V lookup: CDR1 SGHDT, CDR2 YYEEEE. The CDR3 here is CASSESTGVKAGELFF. DNA of the CDR3: TGTGCCAGCAGCGAATCAACGGGGGTGAAGGCCGGGGAGCTGTTTTTT. Variable domain in full (rest from reference TRBV5-6 and TRBJ2-2): DAGVTQSPTHLIKTRGQQVTLRCSPKSGHDTVSWYQQALGQGPQFIFQYYEEEERQRGNFPDRFSGHQFPNYSSELNVNALLLGDSALYLCASSESTGVKAGELFFGEGSRLTVL.

This clone has more than one count but fewer than ten. V gene TRBV2 combines with J gene TRBJ2-7; TRBD1 agrees at 8 bases. V was pared by 10 bases and J by 3 bases, with 8 bases of the junction left unmatched. The CDR3 length is 13 residues. Per the germline V gene, CDR1 is SNHLY and CDR2 is FYNNEI. CDR3 nucleotide sequence: TGTGCCATTGCGGACAGGGAAGGCTACGAGCAGTACTTC. It translates to CAIADREGYEQYF.

This clone was detected a few times. The rearrangement joins TRBV27 to TRBJ2-3; 11 bases line up with TRBD2. J was trimmed by 1 base and V by 5 bases; bases with no gene match: 5. Germline CDR1 reads MNHEY; CDR2 reads SMNVEV (reference sequence). This CDR3 has 16 amino acids. This chain's CDR3 is CASSISGGAGTDTQYF. CDR3 DNA: TGTGCCAGCAGTATTAGCGGGGGGGCCGGCACAGATACGCAGTATTTT.

The chain uses TRBV7-2 and TRBJ1-5; D is unclear. The CDR3 has 14 residues. Between the trimmed V and J ends, which lost 1 base and 10 bases, there was a span of 14 bases. The germline V gene encodes CDR1 SGHTA and CDR2 FQGNSA. The CDR3 DNA reads as TGTGCCAGCAGCTTAGTCGGGCCTCCAGGCCCCCAGCATTTT. Translation gives CASSLVGPPGPQHF. Full variable domain (rest looked up from reference TRBV7-2 and TRBJ1-5): GAGVSQSPSNKVTEKGKDVELRCDPISGHTALYWYRQSLGQGLEFLIYFQGNSAPDKSGLPSDRFSAERTGGSVSTLTIQRTQQEDSAVYLCASSLVGPPGPQHFGDGTRLSIL.

CDR3 region: CASRMTGDNSPLHF. CDR3 in DNA: TGTGCCAGCAGAATGACAGGGGATAATTCACCCCTCCACTTT. This chain connects TRBV6-6 to TRBJ1-6; 8 bases agree with TRBD1. J gave up 5 bases and V 6 bases, and 3 bases lay outside the gene matches. This CDR3 region has 14 residues. Germline V gives CDR1 MNHNY, CDR2 SVGAGI (reference sequence).

The rearrangement links TRBV7-9 to TRBJ1-2; D unresolved. The CDR3 loop spans 15 amino acids. CDR1 and CDR2 from the germline V gene are SEHNR and FQNEAQ (reference sequence). Trimming removed 8 bases from V and 4 bases from J, with 20 bases in between. CDR3 region: CASGIETVSGYGYTF. The CDR3, as DNA: TGTGCCAGCGGGATAGAAACCGTCTCCGGCTATGGCTACACCTTC.